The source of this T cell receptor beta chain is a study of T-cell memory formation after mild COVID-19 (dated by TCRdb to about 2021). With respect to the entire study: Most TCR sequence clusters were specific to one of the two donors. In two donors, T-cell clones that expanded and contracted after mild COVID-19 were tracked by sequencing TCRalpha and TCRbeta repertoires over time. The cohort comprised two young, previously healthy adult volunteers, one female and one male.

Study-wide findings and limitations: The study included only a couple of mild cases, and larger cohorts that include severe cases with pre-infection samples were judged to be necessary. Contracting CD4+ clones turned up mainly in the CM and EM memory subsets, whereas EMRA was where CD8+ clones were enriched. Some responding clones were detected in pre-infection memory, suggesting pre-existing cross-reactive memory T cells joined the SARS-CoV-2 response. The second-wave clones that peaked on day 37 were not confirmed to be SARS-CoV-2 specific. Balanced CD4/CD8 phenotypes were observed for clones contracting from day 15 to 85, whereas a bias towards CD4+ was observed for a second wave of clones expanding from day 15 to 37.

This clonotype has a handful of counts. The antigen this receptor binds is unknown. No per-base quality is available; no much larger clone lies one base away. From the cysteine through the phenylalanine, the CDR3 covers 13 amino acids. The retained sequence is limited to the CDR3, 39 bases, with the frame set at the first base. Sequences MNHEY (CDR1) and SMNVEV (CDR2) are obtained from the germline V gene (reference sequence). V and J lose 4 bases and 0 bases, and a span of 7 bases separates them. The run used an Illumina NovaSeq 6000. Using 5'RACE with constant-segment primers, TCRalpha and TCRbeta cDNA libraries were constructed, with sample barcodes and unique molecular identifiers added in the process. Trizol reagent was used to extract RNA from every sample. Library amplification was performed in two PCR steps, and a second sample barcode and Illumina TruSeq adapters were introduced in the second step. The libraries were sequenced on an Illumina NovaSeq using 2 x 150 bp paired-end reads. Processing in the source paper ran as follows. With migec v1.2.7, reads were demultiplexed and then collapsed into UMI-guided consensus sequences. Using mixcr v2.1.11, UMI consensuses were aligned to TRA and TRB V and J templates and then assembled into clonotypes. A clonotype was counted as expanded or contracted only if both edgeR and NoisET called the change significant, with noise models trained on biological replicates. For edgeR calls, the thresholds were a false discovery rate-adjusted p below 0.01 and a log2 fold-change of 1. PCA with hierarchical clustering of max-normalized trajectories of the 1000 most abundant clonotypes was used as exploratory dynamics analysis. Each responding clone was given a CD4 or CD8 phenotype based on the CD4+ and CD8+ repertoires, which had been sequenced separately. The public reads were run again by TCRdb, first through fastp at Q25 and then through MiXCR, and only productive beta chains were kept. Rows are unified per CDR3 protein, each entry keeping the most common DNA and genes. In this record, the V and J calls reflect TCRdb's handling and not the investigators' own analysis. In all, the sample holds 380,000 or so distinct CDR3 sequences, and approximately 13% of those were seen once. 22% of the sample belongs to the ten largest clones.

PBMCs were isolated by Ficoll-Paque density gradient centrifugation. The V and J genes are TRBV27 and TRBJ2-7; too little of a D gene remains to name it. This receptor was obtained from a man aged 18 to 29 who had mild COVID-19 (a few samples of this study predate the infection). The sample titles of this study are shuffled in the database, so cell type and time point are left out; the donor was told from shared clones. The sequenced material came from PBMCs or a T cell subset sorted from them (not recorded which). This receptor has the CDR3 CASSSLSSYEQYF. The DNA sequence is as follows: TGTGCCAGCAGTTCACTCAGCTCCTACGAGCAGTACTTC.